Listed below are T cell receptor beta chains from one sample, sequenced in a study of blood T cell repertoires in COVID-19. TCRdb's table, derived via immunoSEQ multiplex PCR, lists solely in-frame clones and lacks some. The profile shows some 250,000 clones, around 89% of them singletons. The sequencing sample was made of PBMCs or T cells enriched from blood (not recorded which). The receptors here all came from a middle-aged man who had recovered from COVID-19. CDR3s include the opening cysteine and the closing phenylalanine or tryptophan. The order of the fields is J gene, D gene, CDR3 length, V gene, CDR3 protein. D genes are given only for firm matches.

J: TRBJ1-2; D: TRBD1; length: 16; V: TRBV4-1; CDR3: CASSRGTGLTNYGYTF
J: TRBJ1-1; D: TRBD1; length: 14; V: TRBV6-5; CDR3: CASTGQGVNTEAFF
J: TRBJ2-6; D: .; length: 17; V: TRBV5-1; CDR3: CASSRGAPDSGANVLTF
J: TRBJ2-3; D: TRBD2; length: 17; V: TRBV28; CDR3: CASSSLAGGTSTDTQYF
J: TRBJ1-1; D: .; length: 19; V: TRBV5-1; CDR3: CASSLPPSVPRLGNTEAFF
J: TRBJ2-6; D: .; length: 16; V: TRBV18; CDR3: CASLRESISGANVLTF
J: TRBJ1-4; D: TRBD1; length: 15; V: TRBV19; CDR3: CASSLPGQGNEKLFF
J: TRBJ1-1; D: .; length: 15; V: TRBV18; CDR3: CASSPMNSGNTEAFF
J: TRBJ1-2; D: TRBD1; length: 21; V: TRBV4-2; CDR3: CASSHLGPVGQGPLFSYGYTF
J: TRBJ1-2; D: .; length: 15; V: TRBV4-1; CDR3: CASSHRREGGYGYTF
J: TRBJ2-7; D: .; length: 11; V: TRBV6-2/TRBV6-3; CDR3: CASSFPDEQYF
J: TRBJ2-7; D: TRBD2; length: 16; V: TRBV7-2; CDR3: CASSTSAGGMTYEQYF
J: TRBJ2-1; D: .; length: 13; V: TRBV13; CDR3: CASSPSKMHEQFF
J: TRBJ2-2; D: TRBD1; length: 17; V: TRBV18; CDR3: CASSNAGQGAYTGELFF
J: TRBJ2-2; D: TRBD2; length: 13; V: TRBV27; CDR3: CAASGGNTGELFF
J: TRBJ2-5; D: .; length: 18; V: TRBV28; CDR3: CASSLFARVGRLQETQYF
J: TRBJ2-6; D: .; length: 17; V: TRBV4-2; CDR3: CASSQGDSPSGANVLTF
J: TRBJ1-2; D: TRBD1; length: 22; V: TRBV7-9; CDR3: CASSILTGGNGGFLSQLHGYTF
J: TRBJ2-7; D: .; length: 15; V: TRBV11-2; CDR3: CASSFRVSGSYEQYF
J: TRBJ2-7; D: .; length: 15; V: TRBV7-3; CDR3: CASSPYQILYEEQYF
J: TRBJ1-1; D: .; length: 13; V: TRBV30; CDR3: CAFERAGNTEAFF
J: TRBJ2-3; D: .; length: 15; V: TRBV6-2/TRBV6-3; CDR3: CASSYSSGALPTQYF
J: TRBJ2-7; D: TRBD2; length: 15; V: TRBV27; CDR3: CASSPGLAGPSEQYF
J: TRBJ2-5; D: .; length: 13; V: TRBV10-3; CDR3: CALSRGLDETQYF
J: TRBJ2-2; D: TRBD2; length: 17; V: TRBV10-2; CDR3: CASSENAGLAVSGELFF
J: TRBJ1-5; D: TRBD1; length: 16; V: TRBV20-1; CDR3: CSASGTGQGINQPQHF
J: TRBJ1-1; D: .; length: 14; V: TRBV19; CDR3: CASSNLRGGTEAFF
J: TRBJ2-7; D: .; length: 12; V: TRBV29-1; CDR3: CSARDFTYEQYF
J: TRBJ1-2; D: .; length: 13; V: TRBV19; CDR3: CASSSRVDYGYTF
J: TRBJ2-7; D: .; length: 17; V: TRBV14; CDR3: CASSQERISGGGYEQYF
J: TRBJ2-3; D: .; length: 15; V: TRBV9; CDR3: CASSVDRVDTDTQYF
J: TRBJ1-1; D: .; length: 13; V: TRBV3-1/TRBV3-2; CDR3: CASSLQGNTEAFF
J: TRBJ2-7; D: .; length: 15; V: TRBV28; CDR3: CASSPIGGGLYEQYF
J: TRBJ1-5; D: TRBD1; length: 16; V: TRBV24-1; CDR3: CATSDLGRGNNQPQHF
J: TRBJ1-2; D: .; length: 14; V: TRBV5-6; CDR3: CASKRRERRDGYTF
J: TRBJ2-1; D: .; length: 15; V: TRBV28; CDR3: CASSRLGITYNEQFF
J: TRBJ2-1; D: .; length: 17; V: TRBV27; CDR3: CASSFQPPGVGYNEQFF
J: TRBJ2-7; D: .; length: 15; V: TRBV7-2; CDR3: CASSLNQGPPYEQYF
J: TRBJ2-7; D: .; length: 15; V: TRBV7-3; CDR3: CASSLGEGAAYEQYF
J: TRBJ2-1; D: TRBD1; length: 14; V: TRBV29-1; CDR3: CSASPGQGAREQFF
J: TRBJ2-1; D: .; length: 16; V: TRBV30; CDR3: CAWSRQGHSSVGGQFF
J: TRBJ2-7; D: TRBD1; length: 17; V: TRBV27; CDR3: CASRATPGQGSSYEQYF
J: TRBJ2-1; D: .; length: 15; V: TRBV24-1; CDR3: CATSDGAGSGNEQFF
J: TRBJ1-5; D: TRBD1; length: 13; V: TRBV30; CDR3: CAWSGQENQPQHF
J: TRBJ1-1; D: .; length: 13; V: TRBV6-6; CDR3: CASRPDSNTEAFF
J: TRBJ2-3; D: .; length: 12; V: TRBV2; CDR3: CASSEGGPEEYF
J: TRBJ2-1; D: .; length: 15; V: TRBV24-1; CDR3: CATSGAGWTYNEQFF
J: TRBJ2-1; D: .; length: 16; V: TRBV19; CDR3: CASSIVGGRQYNEQFF
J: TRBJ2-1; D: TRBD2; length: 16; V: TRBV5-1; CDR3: CASSLDGTSYANEQFF
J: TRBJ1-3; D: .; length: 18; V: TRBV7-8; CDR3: CASSSFPKSANSGNTIYF
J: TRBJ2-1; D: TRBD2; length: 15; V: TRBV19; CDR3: CVSTQTGTSANEQFF
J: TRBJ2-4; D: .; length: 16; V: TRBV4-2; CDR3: CASSQDSRLAKNIQYF
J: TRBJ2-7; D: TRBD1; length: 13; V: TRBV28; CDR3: CASSLDRDGEQYF
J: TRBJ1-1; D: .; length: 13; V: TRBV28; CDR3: CASRVNMNTEAFF
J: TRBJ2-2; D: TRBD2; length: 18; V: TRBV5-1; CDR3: CASSGGLAPDPGTGELFF
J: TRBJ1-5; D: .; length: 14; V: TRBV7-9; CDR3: CASSFGGLGQPQHF
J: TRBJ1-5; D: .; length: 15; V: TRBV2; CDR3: CASSPAGFELQPQHF
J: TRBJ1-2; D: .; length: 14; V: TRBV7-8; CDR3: CASSSKTGSGIYTF
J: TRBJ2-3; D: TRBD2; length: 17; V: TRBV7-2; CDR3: CASSLKTLAGSPRTQYF